Below are 8 T cell receptor beta chains sequenced from a single sample in a study of T cells and Merkel cell carcinoma outcomes. The table came from immunoSEQ multiplex PCR; TCRdb's copy has only in-frame clones and leaves some out. The table has more than 12,000 clones, roughly 92% seen once. The sample comprised tumor tissue from Merkel cell carcinoma. The receptors here all came from a human donor with Merkel cell carcinoma.

The rearrangement joins TRBV5-6 to TRBJ2-3; D unresolved. Deletions cut 3 bases from V and 2 bases from J, with 4 bases between. Germline lookup yields CDR1 SGHDT and CDR2 YYEEEE. This CDR3 region has 12 residues. This CDR3 reads CASSYATDTQYF. The CDR3 region has the DNA TGTGCCAGCAGCTACGCCACAGATACGCAGTATTTT.

On this clone itself: At one end the junction does not follow the germline gene, possibly because of a read error. The chain employs TRBV7-6 and TRBJ2-7; no firm D call. Germline CDR1 is SGHVS and CDR2 is FNYEAQ. The length of the CDR3 is 13 residues. CDR3: CASSIAPSAEQYF. CDR3 in DNA: TGTGCCAGCAGCATAGCCCCATCCGCTGAGCAGTACTTC.

CDR3 amino acids: CASSLAPATSYEQYF. The CDR3 DNA is TGTGCCAGCAGCTTAGCGCCGGCGACGTCCTACGAGCAGTACTTC. V is TRBV7-2 and J is TRBJ2-7; D call uncertain. Germline loops: CDR1 SGHTA, CDR2 FQGNSA. This CDR3 contains 15 residues. The germline V and J ends were trimmed by 0 bases and 1 base, with 10 bases remaining between them.

Here the CDR3 reads CASSGTHSGNTIYF. CDR3 in DNA: TGTGCCAGCAGCGGGACTCACTCTGGAAACACCATATATTTT. The chain joins TRBV4-2 to TRBJ1-3; D perhaps matches TRBD1 (5 bases). Germline V gives CDR1 LGHNA, CDR2 YNFKEQ. The CDR3 runs to 14 residues. Trimming left V 5 bases short and J 0 bases short, with 8 bases between.

J is TRBJ1-1 and V is TRBV5-1; 8 bases agree with TRBD1. Germline V gene data show CDR1 as SGHRS and CDR2 as YFSETQ. With V trimmed by 8 bases and J by 3 bases, 3 bases remained unmatched. The CDR3 is 12 residues long. The CDR3 spells CASGQGDTEAFF. The DNA of the CDR3 is TGCGCCAGTGGACAGGGTGACACTGAAGCTTTCTTT.

The rearrangement uses TRBV9 and TRBJ1-6; the D is unclear. The CDR3 length is 12 residues. Looked up from germline, CDR1 is SGDLS and CDR2 is YYNGEE. V lost 4 bases and J lost 10, with 9 bases in between. CDR3 residues: CASSSPVSPLHF. In DNA form, the CDR3 reads TGTGCCAGCAGCTCCCCGGTCTCACCCCTCCACTTT.

The genes are TRBV29-1 and TRBJ1-4; possibly TRBD1 for D (5 bases). The V end lost 7 bases, the J end lost 7 bases, and 13 bases lay between the germline ends. The CDR3 sequence is 12 residues long. Germline V CDR1 and CDR2: SQVTM, ANQGSEA. The CDR3 DNA reads TGCAGCGCCAGGGATCTGGGTGAAAAACTGTTTTTT. Its protein is CSARDLGEKLFF.

CDR3: CASSSVATNEKLFF. CDR3 coding DNA: TGTGCCAGCAGTTCAGTTGCAACTAATGAAAAACTGTTTTTT. The chain has TRBV28 and TRBJ1-4; D gene unclear. V lost 4 bases and J lost 0, with 6 bases in between. In germline, CDR1 is MDHEN, CDR2 SYDVKM. This CDR3 is built from 14 residues.